Given below is one T cell receptor beta chain in context. Antigen: not known. The data stem from a study of response to subunit inactivated influenza vaccine. Study results and limitations: The authors suggested that every seasonal influenza vaccination recruits few new T cells.

Each CDR3 protein gets one entry after TCRdb re-called the RT-PCR reads with MiXCR. The sample lists 400,000 to 550,000 distinct CDR3 sequences; about 25% were seen once. Losses at the gene ends were 0 bases for V and 7 bases for J; bases not matched to a gene: 8. The V gene's germline CDR1 is DFQATT and CDR2 SNEGSKA (reference sequence). This CDR3 spans 14 amino acids. The sequences come from CD4+ T cells sorted from PBMCs, collected less than 6 days after vaccination. The chain carries TRBV20-1 and TRBJ2-5; 7 bases are shared with TRBD1. This TCR came from a man in his forties or fifties who received an inactivated influenza vaccine. CDR3 nucleotides: TGCAGTGCTAGAGAACCGGGACAGTTCTCGACCCAGTACTTC. This translates into CSAREPGQFSTQYF.